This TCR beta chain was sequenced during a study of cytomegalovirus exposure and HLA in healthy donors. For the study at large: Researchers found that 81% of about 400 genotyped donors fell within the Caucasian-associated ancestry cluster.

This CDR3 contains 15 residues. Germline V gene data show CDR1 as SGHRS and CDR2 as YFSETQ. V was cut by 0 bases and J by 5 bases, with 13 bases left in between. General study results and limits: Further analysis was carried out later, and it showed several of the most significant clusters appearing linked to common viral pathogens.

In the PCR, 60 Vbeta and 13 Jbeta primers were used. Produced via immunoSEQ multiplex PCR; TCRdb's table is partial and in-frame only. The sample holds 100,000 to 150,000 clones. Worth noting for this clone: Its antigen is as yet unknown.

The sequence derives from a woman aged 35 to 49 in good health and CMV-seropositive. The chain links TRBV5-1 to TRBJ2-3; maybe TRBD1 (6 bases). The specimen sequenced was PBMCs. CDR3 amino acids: CASSLAGTGQDTQYF. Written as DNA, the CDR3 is TGCGCCAGCAGCTTGGCCGGAACAGGGCAAGATACGCAGTATTTT. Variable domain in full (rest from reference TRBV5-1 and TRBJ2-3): KAGVTQTPRYLIKTRGQQVTLSCSPISGHRSVSWYQQTPGQGLQFLFEYFSETQRNKGNFPGRFSGRQFSNSRSEMNVSTLELGDSALYLCASSLAGTGQDTQYFGPGTRLTVL.